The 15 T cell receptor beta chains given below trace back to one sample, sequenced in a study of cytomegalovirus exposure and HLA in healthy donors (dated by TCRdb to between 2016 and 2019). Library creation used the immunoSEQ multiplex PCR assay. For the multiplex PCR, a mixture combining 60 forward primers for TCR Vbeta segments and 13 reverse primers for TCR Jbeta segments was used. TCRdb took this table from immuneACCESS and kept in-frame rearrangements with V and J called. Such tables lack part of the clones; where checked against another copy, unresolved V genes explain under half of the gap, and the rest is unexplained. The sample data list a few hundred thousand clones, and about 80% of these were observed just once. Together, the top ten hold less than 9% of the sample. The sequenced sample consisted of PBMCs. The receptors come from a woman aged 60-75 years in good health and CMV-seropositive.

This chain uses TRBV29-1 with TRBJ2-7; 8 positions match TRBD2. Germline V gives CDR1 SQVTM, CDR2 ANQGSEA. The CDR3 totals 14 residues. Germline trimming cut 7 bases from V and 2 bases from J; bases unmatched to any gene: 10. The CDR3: CSATLQAGAYEQYF. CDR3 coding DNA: TGCAGCGCCACCTTGCAAGCGGGAGCCTACGAGCAGTACTTC.

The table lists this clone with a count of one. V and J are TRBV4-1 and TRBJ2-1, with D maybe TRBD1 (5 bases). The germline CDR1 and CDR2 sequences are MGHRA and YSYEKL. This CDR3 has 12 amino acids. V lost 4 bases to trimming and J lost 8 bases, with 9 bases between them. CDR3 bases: TGCGCCAGCAGCCCAGGGTATTATGAGCAGTTCTTC. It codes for CASSPGYYEQFF.

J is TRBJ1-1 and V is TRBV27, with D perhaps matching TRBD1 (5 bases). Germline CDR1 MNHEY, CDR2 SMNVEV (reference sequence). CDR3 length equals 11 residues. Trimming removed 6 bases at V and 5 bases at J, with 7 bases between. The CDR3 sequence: CASRGGTEAFF. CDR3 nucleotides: TGTGCCAGCAGGGGGGGGACTGAAGCTTTCTTT.

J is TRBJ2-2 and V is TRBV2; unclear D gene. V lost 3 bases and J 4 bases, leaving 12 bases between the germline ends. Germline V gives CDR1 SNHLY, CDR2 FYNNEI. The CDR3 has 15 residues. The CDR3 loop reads CASSDDLAVTGELFF. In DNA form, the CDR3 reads TGTGCCAGCAGTGATGACTTGGCCGTCACCGGGGAGCTGTTTTTT.

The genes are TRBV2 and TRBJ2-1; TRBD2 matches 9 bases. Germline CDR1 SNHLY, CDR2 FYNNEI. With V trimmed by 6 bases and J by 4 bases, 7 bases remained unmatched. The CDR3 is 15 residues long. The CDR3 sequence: CASRRGTSFYNEQFF. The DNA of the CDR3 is TGTGCCAGCAGGAGAGGGACTAGCTTTTACAATGAGCAGTTCTTC.

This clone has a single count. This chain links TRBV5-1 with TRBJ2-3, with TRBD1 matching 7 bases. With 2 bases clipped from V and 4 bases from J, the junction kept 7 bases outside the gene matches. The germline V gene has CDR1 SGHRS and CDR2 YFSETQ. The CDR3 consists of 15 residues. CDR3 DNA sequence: TGCGCCAGCAGCTTCGGACAGGTGGCCGCAGATACGCAGTATTTT. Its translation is CASSFGQVAADTQYF.

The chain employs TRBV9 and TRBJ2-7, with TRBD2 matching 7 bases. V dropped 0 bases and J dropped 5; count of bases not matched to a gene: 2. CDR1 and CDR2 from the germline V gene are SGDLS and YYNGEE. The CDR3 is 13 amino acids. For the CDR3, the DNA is TGTGCCAGCAGCGTAGGACTAGCAAACGAGCAGTACTTC. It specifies CASSVGLANEQYF.

The CDR3 nucleotides are TGTGCCAGCAGCCCCGGGACAGGGGGGATAGCCTACGAGCAGTACTTC. Protein product: CASSPGTGGIAYEQYF. The V call is TRBV7-2, the J call TRBJ2-7, with 11 bases fitting TRBD1. The V gene end was trimmed by 5 bases and the J gene end by 2 bases; junction bases not matched to a gene: 8. The CDR3 runs 16 residues. Germline V CDR1 and CDR2: SGHTA, FQGNSA.

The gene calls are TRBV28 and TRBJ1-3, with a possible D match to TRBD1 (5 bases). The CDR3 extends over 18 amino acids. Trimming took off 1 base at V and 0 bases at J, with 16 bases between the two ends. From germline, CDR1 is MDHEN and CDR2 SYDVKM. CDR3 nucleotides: TGTGCCAGCAGTTTATTCGGGTGGGGCAGCACCTCTGGAAACACCATATATTTT. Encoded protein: CASSLFGWGSTSGNTIYF.

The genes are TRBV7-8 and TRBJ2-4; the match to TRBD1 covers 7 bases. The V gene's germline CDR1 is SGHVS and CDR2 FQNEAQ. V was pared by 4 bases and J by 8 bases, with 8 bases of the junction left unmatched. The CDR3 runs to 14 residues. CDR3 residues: CASSYFAGGDIQYF. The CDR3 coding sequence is TGTGCCAGCAGCTACTTTGCAGGGGGAGACATTCAGTACTTC.

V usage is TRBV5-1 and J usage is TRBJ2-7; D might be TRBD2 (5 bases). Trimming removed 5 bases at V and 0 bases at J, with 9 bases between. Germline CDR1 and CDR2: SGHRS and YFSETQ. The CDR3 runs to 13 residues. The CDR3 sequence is CASRSGSSYEQYF. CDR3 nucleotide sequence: TGCGCCAGCAGATCGGGGTCCTCCTACGAGCAGTACTTC. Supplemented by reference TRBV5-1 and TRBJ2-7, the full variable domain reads KAGVTQTPRYLIKTRGQQVTLSCSPISGHRSVSWYQQTPGQGLQFLFEYFSETQRNKGNFPGRFSGRQFSNSRSEMNVSTLELGDSALYLCASRSGSSYEQYFGPGTRLTVT.

CDR3 amino acids: CASSTRTVFNQPQHF. The CDR3 DNA is TGTGCCAGCAGTACTCGGACAGTCTTCAATCAGCCCCAGCATTTT. The chain employs TRBV2 and TRBJ1-5, with D perhaps TRBD1 (6 bases). The CDR3 sequence is 15 residues long. Trimming stripped 5 bases from V and 3 bases from J, with 14 bases between. Germline V gene sequence: CDR1 SNHLY, CDR2 FYNNEI.

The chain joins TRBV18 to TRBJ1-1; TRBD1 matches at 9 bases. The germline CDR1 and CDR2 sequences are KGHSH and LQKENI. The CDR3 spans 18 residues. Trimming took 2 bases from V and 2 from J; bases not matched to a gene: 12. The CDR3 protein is CASSPVENRGHSNTEAFF. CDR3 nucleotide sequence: TGTGCCAGCTCACCAGTTGAAAACAGGGGGCACTCAAACACTGAAGCTTTCTTT.

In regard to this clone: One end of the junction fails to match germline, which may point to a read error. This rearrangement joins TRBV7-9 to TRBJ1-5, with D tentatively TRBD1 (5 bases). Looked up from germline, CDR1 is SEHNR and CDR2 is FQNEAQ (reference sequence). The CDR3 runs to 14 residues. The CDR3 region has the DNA TGTTCCAGCAGCTTGCCGGGGGACAATCAGCCCCAGCATTTT. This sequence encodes CSSSLPGDNQPQHF. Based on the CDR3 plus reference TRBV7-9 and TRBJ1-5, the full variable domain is DTGVSQNPRHKITKRGQNVTFRCDPISEHNRLYWYRQTLGQGPEFLTYFQNEAQLEKSRLLSDRFSAERPKGSFSTLEIQRTEQGDSAMYLCSSSLPGDNQPQHFGDGTRLSIL.

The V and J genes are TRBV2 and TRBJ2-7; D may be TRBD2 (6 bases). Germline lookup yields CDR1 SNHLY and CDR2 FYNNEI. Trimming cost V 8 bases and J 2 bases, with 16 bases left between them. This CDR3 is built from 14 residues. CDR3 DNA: TGTGCCAGCCTACCCGGGACTTACGCCTACGAGCAGTACTTC. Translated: CASLPGTYAYEQYF.